The 29 T cell receptor beta chains given below trace back to one sample, sequenced in a study of shared clonotypes between healthy human individuals. Naive-designated CD8 cells lacked CD45RO, were positively enriched for CCR7, and omitted terminally differentiated effector memory CD45RA+ cells. Repertoires were generated with immunoSEQ multiplex PCR, while TCRdb's copy carries only in-frame clones and drops some. The sample has some 2,100,000 clones, about 93% seen once; the top ten hold around 1.7%. The sample taken for sequencing was naive CD8+ T cells from PBMCs. These receptors were collected from a man between 18 and 35 years old in good health. Some clones in this sample may be carry-over from other donors' samples.

The genes are TRBV11-2 and TRBJ2-5, with D perhaps TRBD2 (5 bases). Germline V gene lookup returns CDR1 SGHAT and CDR2 FQNNGV. The V gene lost 4 bases and the J gene lost 5 bases, with 20 bases spanning the gap. This CDR3 is 16 amino acids long. The CDR3: CASSSRTYSTGETQYF. In nucleotides, the CDR3 is TGTGCCAGCAGCTCACGGACTTACTCAACTGGGGAGACCCAGTACTTC.

The rearrangement joins TRBV27 to TRBJ2-7, with TRBD2 identical over 12 bases. With 2 bases clipped from V and 7 bases from J, the junction kept 15 bases outside the gene matches. Germline-derived CDR1 and CDR2 are MNHEY and SMNVEV (reference sequence). This CDR3 has 18 residues. This CDR3 is CASSLTPGLAGPPREQYF. DNA for the CDR3: TGTGCCAGCAGTTTAACCCCCGGACTAGCGGGACCTCCTCGGGAGCAGTACTTC.

The V and J genes are TRBV6-6 and TRBJ1-2, with D possibly matching TRBD1 (5 bases). From germline, CDR1 is MNHNY and CDR2 SVGAGI (reference sequence). Trimming pared 8 bases from V and 4 bases from J, leaving 17 bases between. The CDR3 sequence is 14 residues long. The CDR3 DNA reads TGTGCCAGCTTCTCCGGGACGAACCCCTATGGCTACACCTTC. It yields the protein CASFSGTNPYGYTF.

The chain is built from TRBV19 and TRBJ1-1; perhaps TRBD1 as D (5 bases). Trimming removed 9 bases from V and 2 bases from J, with 10 bases in between. CDR1 and CDR2 from the germline V gene are LNHDA and SQIVND (reference sequence). CDR3 length equals 12 residues. CDR3 sequence: CASPDRNTEAFF. CDR3 DNA: TGTGCCAGCCCCGACAGAAACACTGAAGCTTTCTTT.

With respect to this clone: In the same sample, other DNA sequences code for this CDR3. V and J are TRBV7-9 and TRBJ2-7, with D uncertain. The CDR3 is 14 amino acids. Trimming removed 1 base from V and 1 base from J, with 8 bases in between. The germline gives CDR1 SEHNR, CDR2 FQNEAQ (reference sequence). As DNA, the CDR3 is TGTGCCAGCAGCTTAGTAGGCCGGTCCTACGAGCAGTACTTC. It specifies CASSLVGRSYEQYF.

Of note for this clone: In the same sample, other DNA sequences code for this CDR3. The V call is TRBV28, the J call TRBJ1-5; 7 nucleotides agree with TRBD1. Germline-derived CDR1 and CDR2 are MDHEN and SYDVKM. Trimming cost V 4 bases and J 3 bases; bases outside gene matches: 3. The CDR3 loop spans 14 amino acids. The CDR3 bases are TGTGCCAGCAGTTGGGGACAGCTCAATCAGCCCCAGCATTTT. Its translation is CASSWGQLNQPQHF.

This rearrangement joins TRBV7-6 to TRBJ2-7; D remains ambiguous. The germline V gene has CDR1 SGHVS and CDR2 FNYEAQ. Deletions cut 1 base from V and 0 bases from J, with 10 bases between. The CDR3 loop spans 15 amino acids. CDR3 residues: CASSLGRSSSYEQYF. The CDR3 bases are TGTGCCAGCAGCTTAGGACGTAGCAGCTCCTACGAGCAGTACTTC. Using reference TRBV7-6 and TRBJ2-7 for the parts outside the CDR3, the full variable domain is GAGVSQSPRYKVTKRGQDVALRCDPISGHVSLYWYRQALGQGPEFLTYFNYEAQQDKSGLPNDRFSAERPEGSISTLTIQRTEQRDSAMYRCASSLGRSSSYEQYFGPGTRLTVT.

The chain recombines TRBV19 with TRBJ1-5; weak D call: TRBD1 (5 bases). The CDR3 extends over 16 amino acids. Germline lookup yields CDR1 LNHDA and CDR2 SQIVND (reference sequence). Trimming cost V 8 bases and J 3 bases, with 20 bases left between them. The CDR3 spells CASDYNGGVANQPQHF. CDR3 DNA sequence: TGTGCCAGTGACTACAACGGGGGGGTTGCCAATCAGCCCCAGCATTTT.

The CDR3 protein is CASSEAAAVAYEQYF. CDR3 in DNA: TGTGCCAGCAGTGAAGCCGCAGCGGTGGCCTACGAGCAGTACTTC. The gene calls are TRBV6-1 and TRBJ2-7; possible D gene TRBD2, 5 bases. V lost 0 bases and J 2 bases, leaving 11 bases between the germline ends. This CDR3 is 15 amino acids long. Germline values: CDR1 MNHNS, CDR2 SASEGT.

The rearrangement uses TRBV30 and TRBJ2-3; no firm D call. Trimming cost V 4 bases and J 13 bases, with 18 bases left between them. This CDR3 contains 12 residues. The V gene's germline CDR1 is GTSNPN and CDR2 SVGIG (reference sequence). The CDR3 nucleotides read TGTGCCTGGATTACGGAACAGCCCTTAGAGTATTTT. It translates to CAWITEQPLEYF.

V gene TRBV6-1 combines with J gene TRBJ2-7, with D perhaps matching TRBD2 (5 bases). Germline CDR1 reads MNHNS; CDR2 reads SASEGT. V lost 8 bases to trimming and J lost 5 bases, with 22 bases between them. The CDR3 loop spans 15 amino acids. The CDR3 DNA is TGTGCCAGCGGCGTAAGGGATTTAGGAGGCCACGAGCAGTACTTC. The encoded protein is CASGVRDLGGHEQYF.

The chain is built from TRBV6-6 and TRBJ1-5, with D possibly TRBD1 on 5 matching bases. The V end was cut by 6 bases, the J end by 1 base, with 13 bases between. Germline CDR1 reads MNHNY; CDR2 reads SVGAGI (reference sequence). There are 15 residues in the CDR3. The CDR3 loop is CASSPDGGSNQPQHF. CDR3 bases: TGTGCCAGCAGCCCTGATGGGGGGAGCAATCAGCCCCAGCATTTT.

The rearrangement joins TRBV11-1 to TRBJ1-1; possibly TRBD1 for D (6 bases). Between the trimmed V and J ends, which lost 5 bases and 8 bases, there was a span of 15 bases. The CDR3 is 13 residues long. CDR1 and CDR2 from the germline V gene are SGHAT and FQDESV (reference sequence). The CDR3 DNA sequence: TGTGCCAGCAGCCACGACAGGCCTATCGAAGCTTTCTTT. This gives the protein CASSHDRPIEAFF.

The V gene is TRBV6-5, the J gene TRBJ2-1; the D gene is possibly TRBD1 (5 bases). The CDR3 has 11 residues. CDR1 is MNHEY and CDR2 is SVGAGI in the germline V gene. With 6 bases removed from V and 12 bases from J, the gap between germline ends came to 12 bases. Here the CDR3 DNA reads TGTGCCAGCAGGGGGAACCAGGGGCAGTTCTTC. Translating it yields CASRGNQGQFF.

The chain is built from TRBV9 and TRBJ1-1, with D perhaps matching TRBD1 (5 bases). The CDR3 length is 15 residues. The V gene lost 6 bases and the J gene lost 0 bases, with 15 bases spanning the gap. Germline V gene data show CDR1 as SGDLS and CDR2 as YYNGEE. CDR3 bases: TGTGCCAGCAACCAAATACAGGAGCTGAACACTGAAGCTTTCTTT. Protein sequence: CASNQIQELNTEAFF.

The rearrangement uses TRBV2 and TRBJ2-7, with 7 positions matching TRBD2. The CDR3 loop spans 16 amino acids. The J segment lost 0 bases and the V segment lost 2 bases, leaving 7 bases of the junction unmatched. Germline values: CDR1 SNHLY, CDR2 FYNNEI. CDR3 in DNA: TGTGCCAGCAGTGAAAGGGAGCCTAGCGGCTCCTACGAGCAGTACTTC. It yields the protein CASSEREPSGSYEQYF.

The V call is TRBV7-9, the J call TRBJ1-2; D is perhaps TRBD1 (6 bases). This CDR3 region has 15 residues. V gave up 5 bases and J gave up 6 bases, with 19 bases separating them. Per the germline V gene, CDR1 is SEHNR and CDR2 is FQNEAQ (reference sequence). CDR3 DNA: TGTGCCAGCAGCCATCGGTCACAGGGAATGGATGGCTACACCTTC. Protein product: CASSHRSQGMDGYTF.

The chain is built from TRBV7-2 and TRBJ2-1; 13 bases map to TRBD2. The CDR3 is made up of 15 amino acids. The V gene's germline CDR1 is SGHTA and CDR2 FQGNSA. Trimming cost V 3 bases and J 6 bases; bases outside gene matches: 2. The CDR3: CASSLRTSGSNEQFF. The CDR3 region has the DNA TGTGCCAGCAGCTTGAGGACTAGCGGGAGCAATGAGCAGTTCTTC.

This chain connects TRBV19 to TRBJ1-1; a weak D match, TRBD1 (5 bases). Looked up from germline, CDR1 is LNHDA and CDR2 is SQIVND (reference sequence). The CDR3 extends over 14 amino acids. V lost 5 bases to trimming and J lost 1 base, with 11 bases between them. As DNA, the CDR3 is TGTGCCAGTAGTCTCAGTACAGGGAACACTGAAGCTTTCTTT. Protein: CASSLSTGNTEAFF.

The chain links TRBV7-9 to TRBJ1-5; 10 bases are shared with TRBD1. CDR3 length equals 17 residues. CDR1 and CDR2 from the germline V gene are SEHNR and FQNEAQ (reference sequence). V trimming: 1 base; J trimming: 2 bases; junction bases outside the gene matches: 5. The CDR3 loop is CASSLGTGGSGNQPQHF. For the CDR3, the DNA is TGTGCCAGCAGCTTAGGGACAGGGGGGAGCGGCAATCAGCCCCAGCATTTT.

The chain combines TRBV9 with TRBJ1-2; no reliable D call. Germline CDR1 and CDR2: SGDLS and YYNGEE. The CDR3 loop spans 14 amino acids. The V end lost 0 bases, the J end lost 6 bases, and 12 bases lay between the germline ends. Here the CDR3 reads CASSVVTASDGYTF. Written as DNA, the CDR3 is TGTGCCAGCAGCGTAGTGACCGCCTCAGATGGCTACACCTTC.

This chain links TRBV27 with TRBJ1-2, with unresolved D. The CDR3 covers 14 residues. Trimming removed 0 bases at V and 1 base at J, with 6 bases between. Germline loops: CDR1 MNHEY, CDR2 SMNVEV (reference sequence). The CDR3 protein is CASSLSLVNYGYTF. CDR3 bases: TGTGCCAGCAGTTTATCTCTGGTTAACTATGGCTACACCTTC.

This clone was counted a single time. The chain recombines TRBV15 with TRBJ2-7; D is undetermined. V gave up 1 base and J gave up 2 bases, with 9 bases separating them. There are 14 residues in the CDR3. Germline CDR1 and CDR2: LNHNV and YYDKDF (reference sequence). As DNA, the CDR3 is TGTGCCACCAGCAGAGGAGGAACAGCCTACGAGCAGTACTTC. Protein: CATSRGGTAYEQYF.

The V gene is TRBV6-1, the J gene TRBJ1-2; D uncertain. CDR1 MNHNS and CDR2 SASEGT come from the germline V gene. V was clipped by 3 bases and J by 4 bases, with 15 bases between them. The CDR3 is 15 residues long. The CDR3 region has the DNA TGTGCCAGCAGTGATGGGATGGGGAGCCCCTATGGCTACACCTTC. This sequence encodes CASSDGMGSPYGYTF.

V usage is TRBV5-1 and J usage is TRBJ2-7; 7 positions agree with TRBD1. V gave up 7 bases and J gave up 5 bases; unmatched junction bases: 15. The CDR3 covers 15 residues. CDR1 is SGHRS, CDR2 YFSETQ, per germline. The CDR3 reads CASGAARGLLHEQYF. The DNA of the CDR3 is TGCGCCAGCGGGGCGGCGAGGGGGCTTCTTCACGAGCAGTACTTC.

The V call is TRBV14, the J call TRBJ2-7; D unclear. The V and J ends lost 1 base and 6 bases respectively, with 10 bases between them. The CDR3 runs to 13 residues. Germline V gene lookup returns CDR1 SGHDN and CDR2 FVKESK. The chain's CDR3 is CASSQAVSLEQYF. The CDR3 coding sequence is TGTGCCAGCAGCCAAGCCGTTTCCCTCGAGCAGTACTTC.

This clone occurred once. The rearrangement links TRBV28 to TRBJ2-6, with 7 bases fitting TRBD2. This CDR3 has 17 amino acids. In germline, CDR1 is MDHEN, CDR2 SYDVKM. V shed 4 bases, J shed 0 bases, and the junction held 6 bases outside the gene matches. The CDR3 spells CASSWREFYSGANVLTF. The CDR3 DNA reads TGTGCCAGCAGTTGGCGGGAGTTTTACTCTGGGGCCAACGTCCTGACTTTC.

The table lists this clone with a count of one. The genes are TRBV11-2 and TRBJ2-1; 9 nucleotides line up with TRBD2. From germline, CDR1 is SGHAT and CDR2 FQNNGV. This CDR3 is built from 18 residues. The V segment lost 4 bases and the J segment 0 bases; nucleotides outside the gene matches: 10. The DNA of the CDR3 is TGTGCCAGCAGCTCCCGAGCGGGAGGCAGAAGCTCCTACAATGAGCAGTTCTTC. It is translated as CASSSRAGGRSSYNEQFF.

This chain links TRBV10-2 with TRBJ2-7; TRBD2 matches 11 bases. The CDR3 runs to 15 residues. Trimming cost V 7 bases and J 3 bases; bases outside gene matches: 8. The germline gives CDR1 WSHSY, CDR2 SAAADI. This CDR3 is CASNERLAGSYEQYF. CDR3 DNA: TGCGCCAGCAACGAGAGACTAGCGGGAAGCTACGAGCAGTACTTC.